This T cell receptor beta chain comes out of a study of blood T cells in healthy people across ages. V shed 0 bases and J shed 5 bases, with 16 bases lying between them. Germline CDR1 is MGHRA and CDR2 is YSYEKL. CDR3 length: 16 amino acids. Using a J-beta primer mix together with a sample-barcoded 5' primer, a second PCR was run for about 7 to 12 cycles. TCRdb fed the 5' RACE reads into MiXCR, producing one record per CDR3 protein. This sample has 1.5 million to 1.9 million distinct CDR3 sequences; under 55% occur once, and the top ten carry under 5%. Specimen: blood. This sequence originates from a woman between 18 and 30 years old in good health. V is TRBV4-1 and J is TRBJ1-2; TRBD1 might be the D (5 bases). DNA of the CDR3: TGCGCCAGCAGCCAAGATTGGGGGGACTCTTATTATGGCTACACCTTC. This codes for CASSQDWGDSYYGYTF.